Listed here is a single TCR beta chain. Its target is not known. V gave up 2 bases and J gave up 0 bases, with 25 bases separating them. The CDR3 runs 20 residues. CDR1 is SGHVS and CDR2 is FQNEAQ in the germline V gene. There were TCR beta CDR3 regions amplified from RNA transcripts. First-round RT-PCR of the TCR CDR3 relied on the HTBI primer set. TCRdb ran MiXCR on the multiplex PCR reads and lists one entry per CDR3 protein. The sample yields 350,000 to 400,000 distinct CDR3 sequences, 14% to 15% seen once. Fresh 10 ml peripheral blood yielded PBMCs. This sample is part of a study of T cells in Graves' hyperthyroidism and ophthalmopathy. Looking at the study overall: Initial diagnosis, before any treatment, was when peripheral blood was collected.

Broader study findings: Patients with ophthalmopathy were separated from those with stable hyperthyroidism by a 13 V-J model.

The chain employs TRBV7-8 and TRBJ2-5; D tentatively fits TRBD1 or TRBD2 (6 bases each). The sequence was collected from a woman aged 25-40 years with Graves' hyperthyroidism. The sample comprised blood. In DNA, the CDR3 is TGTGCCAGCAGCTTATCAGCTATGGGACTCCAGGGGATGTACCAAGAGACCCAGTACTTC. This sequence encodes CASSLSAMGLQGMYQETQYF.